This TCR beta chain was observed in a study of shared clonotypes between healthy human individuals. CDR1 MNHEY and CDR2 SMNVEV come from the germline V gene (reference sequence). The CDR3 runs 8 residues. Deletions cut 9 bases from V and 5 bases from J, with 1 base between. Note on this clone: Its specificity is unknown.

Using immunoSEQ multiplex PCR, the repertoire was profiled, and TCRdb retains in-frame clones only, with some absent. The sample has under 650,000 clones, about 96% seen once. Notes on the study in general: Sharing across several donors was seen in 4% to 6.5% of naive CD4 clonotypes. Rarefaction showed sorted-subset sequencing was incomplete despite large depth.

Specimen: naive CD4+ T cells sorted from blood. Subset indicated: CD45RA+ positively selected. The TCR comes from a woman in her 30s in good health. The rearrangement joins TRBV27 to TRBJ1-1; no clear D gene. Here the CDR3 reads CASTEAFF. The CDR3 DNA is TGTGCCAGTACTGAAGCTTTCTTT.